This TCR beta chain was recorded in a study of blood T cell repertoires in COVID-19. Study-wide context: PBMCs, B-cell-depleted T cells, or T cells provided the cDNA or gDNA that made up the material.

Profiling relied on immunoSEQ multiplex PCR, and the TCRdb table lists in-frame clones only, not all of them. The table includes fewer than 250,000 clones, 83% detected once. The CDR3 is made up of 16 amino acids. J gave up 0 bases and V 3 bases, and 3 bases lay outside the gene matches. The germline CDR1 and CDR2 sequences are KGHSH and LQKENI. This clonotype originated in a human donor in a cohort sampled during active COVID-19. The sequenced sample was peripheral blood. The genes are TRBV18 and TRBJ2-2, with 8 positions matching TRBD1. The CDR3 loop reads CASSPGTGSNTGELFF. CDR3 in DNA: TGTGCCAGCTCACCTGGGACAGGATCGAACACCGGGGAGCTGTTTTTT.